What follows describes a single T cell receptor (beta chain). Original analysis: From reference gene primer amplification, estimates of nucleated cell counts were derived. TCRdb's copy holds only in-frame clones and misses some; the assay was immunoSEQ multiplex PCR. That table gives V, J and clone size, and the DNA gave D and trimming. The repertoire holds 56,000 or so clones, 85% seen once, with 10% in the top ten. The data derive from a study of blood T cell repertoires in COVID-19. Across the whole study: Samples representing acute and convalescent COVID-19 were sourced from the United States, Italy and Spain. T cells, B-cell-depleted T cells, or PBMCs supplied cDNA or gDNA.

CDR1 is SNHLY, CDR2 FYNNEI, per germline. Trimming shortened V by 5 bases and J by 1 base, and 15 bases separated the two germline ends. The CDR3 extends over 16 amino acids. Sequencing used peripheral blood. This TCR was sampled from a human donor in a cohort sampled during active COVID-19. The gene calls are TRBV2 and TRBJ1-5, with unresolved D. CDR3 nucleotide sequence: TGTGCCAGCAGTATCCTTCCCCCTTTGAGCAATCAGCCCCAGCATTTT. It codes for CASSILPPLSNQPQHF.